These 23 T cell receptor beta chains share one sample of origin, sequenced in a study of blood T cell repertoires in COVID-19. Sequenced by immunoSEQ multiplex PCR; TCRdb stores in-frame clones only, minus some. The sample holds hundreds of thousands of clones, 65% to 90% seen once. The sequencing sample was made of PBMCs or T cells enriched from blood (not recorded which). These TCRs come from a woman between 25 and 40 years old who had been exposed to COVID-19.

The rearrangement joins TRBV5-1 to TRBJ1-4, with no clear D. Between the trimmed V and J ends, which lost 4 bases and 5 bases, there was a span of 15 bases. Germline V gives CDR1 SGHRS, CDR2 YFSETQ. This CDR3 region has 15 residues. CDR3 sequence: CASSAGVVGNEKLFF. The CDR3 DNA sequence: TGCGCCAGCAGCGCCGGGGTGGTTGGGAATGAAAAACTGTTTTTT.

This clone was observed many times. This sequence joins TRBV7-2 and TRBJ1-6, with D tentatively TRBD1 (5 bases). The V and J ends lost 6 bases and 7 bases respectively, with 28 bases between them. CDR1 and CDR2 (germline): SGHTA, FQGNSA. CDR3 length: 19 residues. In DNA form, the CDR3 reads TGTGCCAGCAGTCTCCGACCACCCGAGACAGCTACACAAAATTCACCCCTCCACTTT. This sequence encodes CASSLRPPETATQNSPLHF.

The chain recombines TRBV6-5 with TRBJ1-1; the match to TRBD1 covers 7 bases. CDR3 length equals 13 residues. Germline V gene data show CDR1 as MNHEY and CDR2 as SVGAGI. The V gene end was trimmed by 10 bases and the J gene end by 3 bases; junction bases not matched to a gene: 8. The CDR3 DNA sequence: TGTGCCAATCGGCAGGGGGTCGACACTGAAGCTTTCTTT. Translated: CANRQGVDTEAFF.

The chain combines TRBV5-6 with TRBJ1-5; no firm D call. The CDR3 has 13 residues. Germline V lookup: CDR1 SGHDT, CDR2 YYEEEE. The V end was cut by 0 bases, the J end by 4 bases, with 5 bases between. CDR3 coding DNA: TGTGCCAGCAGCTTGGCCCGGAATCAGCCCCAGCATTTT. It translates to CASSLARNQPQHF.

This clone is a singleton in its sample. The chain's CDR3 is CASSTGQGAYEQYF. The CDR3 coding sequence is TGCGCCAGCAGCACAGGACAGGGGGCCTACGAGCAGTACTTC. The J gene is TRBJ2-7, the V gene TRBV5-1, with TRBD1 identical over 10 bases. The CDR3 extends over 14 amino acids. Unmatched junction bases numbered 3, after V lost 4 bases and J lost 2 bases. Germline V gives CDR1 SGHRS, CDR2 YFSETQ.

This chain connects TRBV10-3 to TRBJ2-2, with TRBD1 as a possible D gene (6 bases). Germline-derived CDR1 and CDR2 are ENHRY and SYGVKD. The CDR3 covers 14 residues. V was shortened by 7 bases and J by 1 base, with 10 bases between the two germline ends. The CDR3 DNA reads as TGTGCCATCAACAGGGAAAGGAACACCGGGGAGCTGTTTTTT. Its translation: CAINRERNTGELFF.

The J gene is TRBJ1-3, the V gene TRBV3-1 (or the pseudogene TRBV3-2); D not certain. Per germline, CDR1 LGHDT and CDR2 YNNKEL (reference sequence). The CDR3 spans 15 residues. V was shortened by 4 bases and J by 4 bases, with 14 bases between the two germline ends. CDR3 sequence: CASSPRARRGNTIYF. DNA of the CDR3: TGTGCCAGCAGCCCCCGGGCCCGGAGGGGAAACACCATATATTTT.

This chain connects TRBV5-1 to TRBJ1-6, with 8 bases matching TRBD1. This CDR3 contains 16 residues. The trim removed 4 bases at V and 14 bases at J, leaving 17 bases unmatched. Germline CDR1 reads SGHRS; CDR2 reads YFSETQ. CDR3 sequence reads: CASSGGDRRGGASLHF. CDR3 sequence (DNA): TGCGCCAGCAGCGGAGGGGACAGGCGAGGGGGCGCATCCCTCCACTTT. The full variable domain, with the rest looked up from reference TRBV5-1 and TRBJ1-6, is KAGVTQTPRYLIKTRGQQVTLSCSPISGHRSVSWYQQTPGQGLQFLFEYFSETQRNKGNFPGRFSGRQFSNSRSEMNVSTLELGDSALYLCASSGGDRRGGASLHFGNGTRLTVT.

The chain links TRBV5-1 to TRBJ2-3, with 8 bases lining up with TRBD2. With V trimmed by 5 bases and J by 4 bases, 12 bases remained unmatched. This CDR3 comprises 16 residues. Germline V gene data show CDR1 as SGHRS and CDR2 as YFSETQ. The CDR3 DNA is TGCGCCAGCAGTAGAAGGAGCGGGGGCCCTGCAGATACGCAGTATTTT. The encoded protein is CASSRRSGGPADTQYF.

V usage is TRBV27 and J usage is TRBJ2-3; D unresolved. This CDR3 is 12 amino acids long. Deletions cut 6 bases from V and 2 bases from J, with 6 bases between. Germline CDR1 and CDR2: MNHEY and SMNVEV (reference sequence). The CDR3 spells CASSGYTDTQYF. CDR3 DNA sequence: TGTGCCAGCAGCGGGTACACAGATACGCAGTATTTT.

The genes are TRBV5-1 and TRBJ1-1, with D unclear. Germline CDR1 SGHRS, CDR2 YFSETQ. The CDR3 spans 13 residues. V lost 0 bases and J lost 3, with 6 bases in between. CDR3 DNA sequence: TGCGCCAGCAGCTTGGGAGCCCACACTGAAGCTTTCTTT. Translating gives CASSLGAHTEAFF.

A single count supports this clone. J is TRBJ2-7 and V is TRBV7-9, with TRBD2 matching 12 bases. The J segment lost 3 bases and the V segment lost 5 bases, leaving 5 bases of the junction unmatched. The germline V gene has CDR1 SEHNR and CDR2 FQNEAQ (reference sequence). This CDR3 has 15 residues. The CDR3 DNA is TGTGCCAGCAGCCCGGGACTAGCGGGCTACTACGAGCAGTACTTC. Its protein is CASSPGLAGYYEQYF.

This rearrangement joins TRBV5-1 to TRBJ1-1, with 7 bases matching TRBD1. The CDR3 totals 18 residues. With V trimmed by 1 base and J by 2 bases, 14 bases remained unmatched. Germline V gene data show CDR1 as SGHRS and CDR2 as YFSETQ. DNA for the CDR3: TGCGCCAGCAGCTTGCGGAAGGAGGGGGACAGACTAAACACTGAAGCTTTCTTT. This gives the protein CASSLRKEGDRLNTEAFF.

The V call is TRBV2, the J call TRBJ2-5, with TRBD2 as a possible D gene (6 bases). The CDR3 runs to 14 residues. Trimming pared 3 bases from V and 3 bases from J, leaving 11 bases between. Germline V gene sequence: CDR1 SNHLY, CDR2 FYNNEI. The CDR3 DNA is TGTGCCAGCAGTGACGGTGGCGGGAAAGAGACCCAGTACTTC. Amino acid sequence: CASSDGGGKETQYF.

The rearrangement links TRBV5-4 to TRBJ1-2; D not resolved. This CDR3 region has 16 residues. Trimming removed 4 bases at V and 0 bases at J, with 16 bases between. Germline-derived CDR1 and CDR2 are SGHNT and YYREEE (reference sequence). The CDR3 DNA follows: TGTGCCAGCAGCCGCCGGGGAGAGGACCCTAACTATGGCTACACCTTC. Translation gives CASSRRGEDPNYGYTF. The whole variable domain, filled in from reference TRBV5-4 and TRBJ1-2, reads ETGVTQSPTHLIKTRGQQVTLRCSSQSGHNTVSWYQQALGQGPQFIFQYYREEENGRGNFPPRFSGLQFPNYSSELNVNALELDDSALYLCASSRRGEDPNYGYTFGSGTRLTVV.

CDR3 DNA: TGTGCCAGCAGCCAAGGGCCCCAGGGTTTATCACCCCTCCACTTT. It encodes CASSQGPQGLSPLHF. This chain joins TRBV3-1 (or the pseudogene TRBV3-2) and TRBJ1-6; D perhaps matches TRBD1 (5 bases). Deletions cut 1 base from V and 10 bases from J, with 14 bases between. The CDR3 has 15 amino acids. Germline V gene data show CDR1 as LGHDT and CDR2 as YNNKEL (reference sequence).

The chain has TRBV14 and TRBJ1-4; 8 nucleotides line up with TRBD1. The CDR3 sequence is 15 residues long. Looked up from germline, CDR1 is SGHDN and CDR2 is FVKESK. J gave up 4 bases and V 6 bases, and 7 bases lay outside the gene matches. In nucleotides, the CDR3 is TGTGCCAGCAGTCCCCAGGGGGCCCGTAATGAAAAACTGTTTTTT. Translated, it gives CASSPQGARNEKLFF.

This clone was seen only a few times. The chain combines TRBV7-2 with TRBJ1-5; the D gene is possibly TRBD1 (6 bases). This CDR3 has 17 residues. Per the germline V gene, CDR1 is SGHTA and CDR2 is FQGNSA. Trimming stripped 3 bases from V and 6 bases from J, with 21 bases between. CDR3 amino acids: CASSFLPSRGGGQPQHF. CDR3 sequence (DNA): TGTGCCAGCAGCTTTCTCCCCTCCCGGGGGGGCGGTCAGCCCCAGCATTTT. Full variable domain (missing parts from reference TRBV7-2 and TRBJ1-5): GAGVSQSPSNKVTEKGKDVELRCDPISGHTALYWYRQSLGQGLEFLIYFQGNSAPDKSGLPSDRFSAERTGGSVSTLTIQRTQQEDSAVYLCASSFLPSRGGGQPQHFGDGTRLSIL.

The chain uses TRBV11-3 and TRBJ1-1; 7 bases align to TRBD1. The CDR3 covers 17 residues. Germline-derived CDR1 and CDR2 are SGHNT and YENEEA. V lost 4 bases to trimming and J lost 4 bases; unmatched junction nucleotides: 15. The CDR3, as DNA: TGTGCCAGCAGCTCCGTAGTTCAGGAGGGGGCCAGCACTGAAGCTTTCTTT. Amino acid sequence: CASSSVVQEGASTEAFF.

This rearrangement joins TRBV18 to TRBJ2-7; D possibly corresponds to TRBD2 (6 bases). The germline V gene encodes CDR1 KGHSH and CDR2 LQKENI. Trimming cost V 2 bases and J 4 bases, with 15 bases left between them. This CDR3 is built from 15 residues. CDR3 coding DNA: TGTGCCAGCTCACCATCCCGGCAGGGAGGATACGAGCAGTACTTC. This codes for CASSPSRQGGYEQYF.

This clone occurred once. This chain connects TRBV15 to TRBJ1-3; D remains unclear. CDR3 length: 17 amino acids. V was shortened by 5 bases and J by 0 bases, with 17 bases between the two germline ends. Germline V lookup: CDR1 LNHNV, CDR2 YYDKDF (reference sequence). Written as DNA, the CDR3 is TGTGCCACCAGCTCTCGCCTAGTAGGGAGCTCTGGAAACACCATATATTTT. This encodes CATSSRLVGSSGNTIYF.

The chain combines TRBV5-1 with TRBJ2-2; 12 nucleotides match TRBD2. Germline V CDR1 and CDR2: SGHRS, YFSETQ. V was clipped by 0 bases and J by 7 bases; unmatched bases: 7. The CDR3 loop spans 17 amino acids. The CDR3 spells CASSLASGGASSGELFF. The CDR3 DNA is TGCGCCAGCAGCTTGGCTAGCGGGGGGGCTTCGAGCGGGGAGCTGTTTTTT. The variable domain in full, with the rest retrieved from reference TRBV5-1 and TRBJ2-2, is KAGVTQTPRYLIKTRGQQVTLSCSPISGHRSVSWYQQTPGQGLQFLFEYFSETQRNKGNFPGRFSGRQFSNSRSEMNVSTLELGDSALYLCASSLASGGASSGELFFGEGSRLTVL.

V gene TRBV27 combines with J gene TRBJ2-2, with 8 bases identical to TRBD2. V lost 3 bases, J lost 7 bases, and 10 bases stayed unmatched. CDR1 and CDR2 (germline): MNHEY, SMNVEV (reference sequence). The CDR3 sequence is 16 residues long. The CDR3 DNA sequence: TGTGCCAGCAGTTTGAGGCGGGGGGAACTTGTCGGGGAGCTGTTTTTT. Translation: CASSLRRGELVGELFF.